Sequencing of this T cell receptor (beta chain) was carried out in a study of blood T cell repertoires in COVID-19. Study-level information: The cDNA or gDNA used as material had been derived from T cells, B-cell-depleted T cells, or PBMCs.

Methods used by the authors: Reference gene primer amplification gave nucleated cell count estimates. Only in-frame clones appear in the TCRdb table, and some are missing; sequencing was by immunoSEQ multiplex PCR. Clone size and the V and J calls come from that table; the DNA yielded D and trimming. The table lists a few hundred thousand clones, more than 75% of them singletons, with 0.9% to 1.5% in the top ten. Participants, roughly 18 to 90 years old, spanned about 26 US areas. Donors of Cohort 3 who recovered were those that had two negative PCRs, clearance, or symptom resolution. The CDR3 sequence is 14 residues long. Per the germline V gene, CDR1 is MDHEN and CDR2 is SYDVKM. The ends were cut back, 4 bases at V and 3 bases at J, with 9 bases in the middle. This clone was found once.

This TCR was sampled from a woman aged 18-35 years who had recovered from COVID-19. The sequenced sample consisted of PBMCs or T cells enriched from blood (not recorded which). The chain uses TRBV28 and TRBJ2-2; weak D call: TRBD2 (6 bases). The CDR3 nucleotides read TGTGCCAGCAGTTCGGGGGTCGACACCGGGGAGCTGTTTTTT. It is translated as CASSSGVDTGELFF. Combining the CDR3 with reference TRBV28 and TRBJ2-2 gives the whole variable domain DVKVTQSSRYLVKRTGEKVFLECVQDMDHENMFWYRQDPGLGLRLIYFSYDVKMKEKGDIPEGYSVSREKKERFSLILESASTNQTSMYLCASSSGVDTGELFFGEGSRLTVL.